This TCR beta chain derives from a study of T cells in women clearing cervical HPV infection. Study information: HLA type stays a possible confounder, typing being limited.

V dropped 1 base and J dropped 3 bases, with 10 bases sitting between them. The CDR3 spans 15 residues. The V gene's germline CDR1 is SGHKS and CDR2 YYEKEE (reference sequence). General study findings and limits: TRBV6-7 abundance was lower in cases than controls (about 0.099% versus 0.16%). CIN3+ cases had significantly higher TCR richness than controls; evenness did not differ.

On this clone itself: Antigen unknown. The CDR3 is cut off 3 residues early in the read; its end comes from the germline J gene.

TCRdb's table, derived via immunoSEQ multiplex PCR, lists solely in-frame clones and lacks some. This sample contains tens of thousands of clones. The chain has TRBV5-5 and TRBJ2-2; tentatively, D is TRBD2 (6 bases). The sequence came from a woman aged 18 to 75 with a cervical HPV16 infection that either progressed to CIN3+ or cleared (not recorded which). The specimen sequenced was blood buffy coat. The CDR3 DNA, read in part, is TGTGCCAGCAGCTTGCCGTGGGGGGACACCGGGGAG. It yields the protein CASSLPWGDTGE. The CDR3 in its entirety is CASSLPWGDTGELFF.